The clone carrying this TCR beta chain was detected ten times or more. The antigen is unknown. Newly diagnosed hyperthyroidism, duration under 2 months, in patients aged 18 to 65. Sample collection date corresponds to first hyperthyroidism diagnosis, prior to any ophthalmopathy symptoms. The CDR3 has 14 residues. Trimming cost V 2 bases and J 5 bases, with 10 bases left between them. Germline V CDR1 and CDR2: SGHTA, FQGTGA. The sample belongs to a study of T cells in Graves' hyperthyroidism and ophthalmopathy. Study-level results: Blood also showed most of the thyroid clonotypes that were expanded above 0.001.

Amplified TCR beta CDR3 regions came from RNA transcripts. The HTBI primer set was used in a first-round RT-PCR of the TCR CDR3. TCRdb ran MiXCR on the multiplex PCR reads and lists one entry per CDR3 protein. Among under 300,000 distinct CDR3 sequences, under 30% were seen once, and the ten largest hold 20% to 30%. This chain uses TRBV7-3 with TRBJ1-5; D may be TRBD1 (5 bases). The sequence was obtained from a man between 40 and 49 years old with Graves' hyperthyroidism that later progressed to Graves' ophthalmopathy. The sequenced material came from blood. The CDR3 DNA sequence: TGTGCCAGCAGCTTATGGGGGAGGCATCAGCCCCAGCATTTT. Translating it yields CASSLWGRHQPQHF.